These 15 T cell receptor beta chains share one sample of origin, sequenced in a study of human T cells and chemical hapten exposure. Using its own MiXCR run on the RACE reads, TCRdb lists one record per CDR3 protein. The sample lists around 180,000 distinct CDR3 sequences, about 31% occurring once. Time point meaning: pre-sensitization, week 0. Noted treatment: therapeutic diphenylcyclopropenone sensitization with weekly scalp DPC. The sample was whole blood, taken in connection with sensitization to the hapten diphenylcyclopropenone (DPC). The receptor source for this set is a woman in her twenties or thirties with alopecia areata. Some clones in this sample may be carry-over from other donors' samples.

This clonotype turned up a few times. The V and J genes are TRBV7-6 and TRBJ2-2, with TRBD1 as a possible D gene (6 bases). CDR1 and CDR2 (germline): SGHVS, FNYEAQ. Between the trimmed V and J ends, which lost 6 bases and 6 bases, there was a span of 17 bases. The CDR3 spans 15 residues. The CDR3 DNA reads TGTGCCAGCAGTCTCAGCAACAGGGTGGCCGGGGAGCTGTTTTTT. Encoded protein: CASSLSNRVAGELFF.

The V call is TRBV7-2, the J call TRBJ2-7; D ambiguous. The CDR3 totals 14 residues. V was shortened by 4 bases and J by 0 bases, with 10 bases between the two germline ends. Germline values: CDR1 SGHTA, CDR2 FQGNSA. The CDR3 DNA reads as TGTGCCAGCAGCTCCAACCCGGGCTCCTACGAGCAGTACTTC. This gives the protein CASSSNPGSYEQYF.

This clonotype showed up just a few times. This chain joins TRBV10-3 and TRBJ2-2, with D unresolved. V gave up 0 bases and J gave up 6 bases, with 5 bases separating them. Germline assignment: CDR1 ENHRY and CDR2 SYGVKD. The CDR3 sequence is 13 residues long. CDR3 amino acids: CAISESASGELFF. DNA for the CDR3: TGTGCCATCAGTGAGTCGGCGTCCGGGGAGCTGTTTTTT.

CDR3 amino acids: CASSLDPYGYTF. CDR3 DNA sequence: TGTGCCAGCAGCTTAGATCCCTACGGCTACACCTTC. The chain employs TRBV7-8 and TRBJ1-2; D not resolved. CDR3 length: 12 residues. Germline-derived CDR1 and CDR2 are SGHVS and FQNEAQ. V was clipped by 1 base and J by 8 bases, with 8 bases between them.

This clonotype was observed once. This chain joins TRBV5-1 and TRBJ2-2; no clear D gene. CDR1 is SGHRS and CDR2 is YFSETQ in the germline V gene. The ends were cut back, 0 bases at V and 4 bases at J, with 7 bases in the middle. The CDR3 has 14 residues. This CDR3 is CASSLDKFTGELFF. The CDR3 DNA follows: TGCGCCAGCAGCTTGGACAAGTTCACCGGGGAGCTGTTTTTT.

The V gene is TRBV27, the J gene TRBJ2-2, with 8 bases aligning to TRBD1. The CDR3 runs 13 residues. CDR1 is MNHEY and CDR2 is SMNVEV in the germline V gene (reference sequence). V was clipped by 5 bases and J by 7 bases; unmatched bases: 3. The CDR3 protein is CASSQGAGGELFF. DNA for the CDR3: TGTGCCAGCAGTCAGGGGGCCGGCGGGGAGCTGTTTTTT.

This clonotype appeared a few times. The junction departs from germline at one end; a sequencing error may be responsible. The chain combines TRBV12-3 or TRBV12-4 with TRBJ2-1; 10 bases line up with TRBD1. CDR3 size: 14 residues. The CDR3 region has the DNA TGTGCCAGCAGTCCTCCGGGGACAGGGGACAACAGGGTCTTC. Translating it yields CASSPPGTGDNRVF.

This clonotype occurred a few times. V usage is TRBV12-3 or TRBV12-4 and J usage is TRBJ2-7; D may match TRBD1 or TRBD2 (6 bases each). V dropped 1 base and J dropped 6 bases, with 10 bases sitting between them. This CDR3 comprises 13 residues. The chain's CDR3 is CASSLGGAAEQYF. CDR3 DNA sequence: TGTGCCAGCAGTTTAGGGGGGGCGGCCGAGCAGTACTTC.

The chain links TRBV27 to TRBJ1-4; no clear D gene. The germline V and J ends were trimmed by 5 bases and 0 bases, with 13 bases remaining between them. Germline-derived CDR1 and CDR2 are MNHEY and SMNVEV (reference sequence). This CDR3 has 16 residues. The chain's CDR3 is CASSPTRLTTNEKLFF. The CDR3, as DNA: TGTGCCAGCAGTCCCACTCGACTCACAACTAATGAAAAACTGTTTTTT.

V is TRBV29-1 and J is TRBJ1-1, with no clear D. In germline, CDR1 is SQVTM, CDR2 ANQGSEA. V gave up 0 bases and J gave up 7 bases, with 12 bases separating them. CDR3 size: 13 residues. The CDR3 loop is CSVEELEGGEAFF. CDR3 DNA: TGCAGCGTTGAAGAGTTGGAGGGAGGTGAAGCTTTCTTT. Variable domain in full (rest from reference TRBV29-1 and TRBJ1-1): SAVISQKPSRDICQRGTSLTIQCQVDSQVTMMFWYRQQPGQSLTLIATANQGSEATYESGFVIDKFPISRPNLTFSTLTVSNMSPEDSSIYLCSVEELEGGEAFFGQGTRLTVV.

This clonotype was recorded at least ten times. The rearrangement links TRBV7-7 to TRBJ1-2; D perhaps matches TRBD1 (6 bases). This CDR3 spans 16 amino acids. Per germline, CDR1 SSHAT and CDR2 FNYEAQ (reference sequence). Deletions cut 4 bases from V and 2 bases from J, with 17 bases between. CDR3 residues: CASSSGTPKRNYGYTF. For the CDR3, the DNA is TGTGCCAGCAGCTCCGGGACACCGAAGAGAAACTATGGCTACACCTTC.

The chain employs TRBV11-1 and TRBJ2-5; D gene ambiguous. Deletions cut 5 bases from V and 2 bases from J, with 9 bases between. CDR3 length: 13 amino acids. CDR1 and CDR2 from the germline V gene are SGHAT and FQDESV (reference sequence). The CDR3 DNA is TGTGCCAGCAGCGATAATATTCAAGAGACCCAGTACTTC. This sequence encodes CASSDNIQETQYF.

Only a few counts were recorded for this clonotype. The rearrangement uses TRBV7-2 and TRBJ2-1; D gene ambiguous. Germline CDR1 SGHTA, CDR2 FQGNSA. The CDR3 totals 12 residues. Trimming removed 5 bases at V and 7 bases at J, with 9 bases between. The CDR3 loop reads CASSPQRNEQFF. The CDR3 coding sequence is TGTGCCAGCAGCCCCCAACGGAATGAGCAGTTCTTC.

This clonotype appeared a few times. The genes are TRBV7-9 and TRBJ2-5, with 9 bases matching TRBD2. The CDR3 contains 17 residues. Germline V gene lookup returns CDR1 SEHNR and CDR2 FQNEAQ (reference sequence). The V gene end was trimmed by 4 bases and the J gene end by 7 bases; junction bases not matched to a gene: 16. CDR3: CASSSSRSSGGPPTQYF. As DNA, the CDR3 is TGTGCCAGCAGCTCCTCCCGGTCGAGCGGGGGGCCCCCGACCCAGTACTTC.

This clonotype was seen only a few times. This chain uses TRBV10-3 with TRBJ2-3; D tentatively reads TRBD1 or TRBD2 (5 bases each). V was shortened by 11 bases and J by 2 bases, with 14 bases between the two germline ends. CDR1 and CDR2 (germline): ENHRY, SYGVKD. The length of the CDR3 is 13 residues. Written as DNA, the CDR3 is TGTGCCTTGAGGGCGGACAACACAGATACGCAGTATTTT. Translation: CALRADNTDTQYF.